The clone carrying this T cell receptor (beta chain) was seen a handful of times. Its antigen is still unknown. Those who donated were healthy bone marrow donors. Germline assignment: CDR1 SGHDT and CDR2 YYEEEE. J lost 3 bases, V lost 1 base, and 10 bases had no gene match. There are 17 residues in the CDR3. The data are from a study of cytomegalovirus exposure and HLA in healthy donors. General study results and limits: The classifier reportedly diagnosed cytomegalovirus status with high sensitivity and specificity. The authors considered a cluster of highly shared sequence variants likely to be a sequencing artifact.

The PCR made use of 60 Vbeta and 13 Jbeta primers. TCRdb's table, derived via immunoSEQ multiplex PCR, lists solely in-frame clones and lacks some. The profile shows over 95,000 clones, roughly 82% of them singletons. The rearrangement uses TRBV5-6 and TRBJ1-3, with TRBD1 matching 7 bases. Material: PBMCs. The clonotype comes from a man in his forties in good health and CMV-seropositive. The CDR3 reads CASSLIPGGSFGNTIYF. The CDR3 nucleotides are TGTGCCAGCAGCTTGATTCCAGGGGGTAGCTTTGGAAACACCATATATTTT.